This T cell receptor (beta chain) was observed in a study of blood T cells in healthy people across ages. Using a J-beta primer mix together with a sample-barcoded 5' primer, a second PCR was run for roughly 6 to 11 cycles. TCRdb analysed the 5' RACE reads with MiXCR anew, one entry per CDR3 protein. In the table there are 1.5 million to 1.9 million distinct CDR3 sequences, under 55% of which are singletons. Peripheral blood from each donor was collected in a volume of 9.5 to 10 milliliters. Isolation of PBMCs gave at least 6.5 million cells per sample. General observations from the study: The study found more naive CD4+ cells and higher diversity in long-lived than aged donors.

Points on this clonotype: Its antigen is unknown.

Input material: blood. This clonotype was sampled from a woman between 18 and 29 years old in good health.

CDR3 nucleotide sequence: TGTGCCAGCAGCTTAAGTACGGGGGGGGGCCAAAATGAGCAGTTCTTC. This translates into CASSLSTGGGQNEQFF. The rearrangement uses TRBV7-2 and TRBJ2-1; 8 nucleotides agree with TRBD2. V shed 2 bases and J 7 bases; nucleotides not matched to a gene: 10. The CDR3 is 16 amino acids. Germline V gene sequence: CDR1 SGHTA, CDR2 FQGNSA.